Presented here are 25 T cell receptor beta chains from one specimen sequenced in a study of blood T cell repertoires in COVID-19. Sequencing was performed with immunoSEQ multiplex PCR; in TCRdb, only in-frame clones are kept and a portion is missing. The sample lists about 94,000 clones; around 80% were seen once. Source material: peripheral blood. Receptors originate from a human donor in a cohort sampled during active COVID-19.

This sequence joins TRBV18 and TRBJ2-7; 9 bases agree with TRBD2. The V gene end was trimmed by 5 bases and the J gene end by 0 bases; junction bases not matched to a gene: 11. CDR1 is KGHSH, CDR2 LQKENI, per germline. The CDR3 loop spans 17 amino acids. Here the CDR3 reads CASSGVAGGPSSYEQYF. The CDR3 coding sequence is TGTGCCAGCTCAGGAGTCGCGGGAGGGCCCAGCTCCTACGAGCAGTACTTC.

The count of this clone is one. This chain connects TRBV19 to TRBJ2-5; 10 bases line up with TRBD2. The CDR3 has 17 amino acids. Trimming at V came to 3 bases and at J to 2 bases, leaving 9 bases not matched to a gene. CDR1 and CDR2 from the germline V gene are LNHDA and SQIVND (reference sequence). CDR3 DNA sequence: TGTGCCAGTAGTATGCCTAGCGGGAGTTTCGGGCAAGAGACCCAGTACTTC. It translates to CASSMPSGSFGQETQYF.

The chain's CDR3 is CASSQETRGTYEQYF. CDR3 DNA: TGTGCCAGCAGCCAAGAGACCAGGGGGACCTACGAGCAGTACTTC. The rearrangement joins TRBV3-1 (or the pseudogene TRBV3-2) to TRBJ2-7; 7 bases are shared with TRBD1. The V segment lost 0 bases and the J segment 2 bases; nucleotides outside the gene matches: 4. CDR1 and CDR2 from the germline V gene are LGHDT and YNNKEL (reference sequence). The CDR3 extends over 15 amino acids.

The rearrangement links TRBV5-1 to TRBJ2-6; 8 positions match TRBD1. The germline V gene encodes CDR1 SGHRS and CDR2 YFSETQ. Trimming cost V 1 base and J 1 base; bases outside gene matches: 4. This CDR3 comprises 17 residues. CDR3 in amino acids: CASSLPGGRSGANVLTF. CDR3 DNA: TGCGCCAGCAGCTTGCCAGGGGGCAGGTCTGGGGCCAACGTCCTGACTTTC.

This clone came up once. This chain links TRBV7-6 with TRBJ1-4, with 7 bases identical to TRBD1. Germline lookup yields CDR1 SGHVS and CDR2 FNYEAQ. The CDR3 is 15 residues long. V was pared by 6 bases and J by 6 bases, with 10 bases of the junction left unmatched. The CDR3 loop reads CASSRGQASHEKLFF. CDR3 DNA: TGTGCCAGCAGTCGAGGACAGGCCAGTCATGAAAAACTGTTTTTT.

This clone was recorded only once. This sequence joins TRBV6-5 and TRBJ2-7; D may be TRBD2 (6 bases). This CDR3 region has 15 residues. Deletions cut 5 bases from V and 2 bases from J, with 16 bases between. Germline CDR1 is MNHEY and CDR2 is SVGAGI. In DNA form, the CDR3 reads TGTGCCAGCAGTCGCGGGATTTTGGGGGCCTACGAGCAGTACTTC. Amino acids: CASSRGILGAYEQYF.

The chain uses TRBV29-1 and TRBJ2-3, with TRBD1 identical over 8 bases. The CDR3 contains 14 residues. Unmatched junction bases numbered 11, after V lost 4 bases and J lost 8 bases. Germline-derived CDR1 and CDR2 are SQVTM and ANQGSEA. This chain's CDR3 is CSVVGGQGGVTQYF. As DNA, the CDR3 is TGCAGCGTTGTGGGAGGACAGGGTGGTGTTACGCAGTATTTT.

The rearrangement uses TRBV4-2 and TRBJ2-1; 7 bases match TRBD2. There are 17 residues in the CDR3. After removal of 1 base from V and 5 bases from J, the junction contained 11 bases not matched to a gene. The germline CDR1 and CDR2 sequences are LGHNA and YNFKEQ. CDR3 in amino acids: CASSQATAGDQHNEQFF. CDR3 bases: TGTGCCAGCAGCCAAGCTACGGCGGGAGACCAACACAATGAGCAGTTCTTC.

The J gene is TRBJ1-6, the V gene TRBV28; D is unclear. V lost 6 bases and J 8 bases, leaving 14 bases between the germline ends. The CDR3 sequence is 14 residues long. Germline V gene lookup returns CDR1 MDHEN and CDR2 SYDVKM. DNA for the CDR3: TGTGCCAGCAGGATCCGCGGGAGCTATTCACCCCTCCACTTT. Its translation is CASRIRGSYSPLHF.

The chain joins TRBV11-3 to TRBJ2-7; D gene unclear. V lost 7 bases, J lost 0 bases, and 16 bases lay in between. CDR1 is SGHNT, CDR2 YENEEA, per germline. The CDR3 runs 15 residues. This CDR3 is CASIPTLVNSYEQYF. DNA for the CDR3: TGTGCCAGCATACCCACCCTAGTTAACTCCTACGAGCAGTACTTC.

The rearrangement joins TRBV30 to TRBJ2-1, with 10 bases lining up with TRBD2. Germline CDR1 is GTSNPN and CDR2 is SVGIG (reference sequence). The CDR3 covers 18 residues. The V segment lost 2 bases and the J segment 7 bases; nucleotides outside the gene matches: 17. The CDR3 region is CAWSFTRTSGLGGNEQFF. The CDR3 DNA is TGTGCCTGGAGTTTTACCAGGACTAGCGGACTTGGGGGGAATGAGCAGTTCTTC.

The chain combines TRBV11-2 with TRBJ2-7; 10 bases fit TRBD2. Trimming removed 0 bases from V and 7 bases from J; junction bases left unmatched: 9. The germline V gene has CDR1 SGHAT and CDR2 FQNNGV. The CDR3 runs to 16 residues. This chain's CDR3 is CASSLDPLAGVEEQYF. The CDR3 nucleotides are TGTGCCAGCAGCTTAGATCCCCTAGCGGGAGTGGAGGAGCAGTACTTC.

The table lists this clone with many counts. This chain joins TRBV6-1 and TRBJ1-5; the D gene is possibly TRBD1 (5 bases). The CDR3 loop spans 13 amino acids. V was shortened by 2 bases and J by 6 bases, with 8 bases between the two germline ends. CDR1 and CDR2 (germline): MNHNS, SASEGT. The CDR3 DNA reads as TGTGCCAGCAGTGAAATGGGGGGTCAGCCCCAGCATTTT. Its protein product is CASSEMGGQPQHF.

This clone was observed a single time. The CDR3 region is CATRVSRVSIGTGDYEQYF. DNA of the CDR3: TGTGCCACCAGAGTTTCCAGGGTTTCGATTGGCACAGGGGATTACGAGCAGTACTTC. The V and J genes are TRBV15 and TRBJ2-7; TRBD1 matches at 7 bases. Germline-derived CDR1 and CDR2 are LNHNV and YYDKDF (reference sequence). The CDR3 consists of 19 residues. V lost 6 bases and J lost 4; bases outside the gene matches: 24.

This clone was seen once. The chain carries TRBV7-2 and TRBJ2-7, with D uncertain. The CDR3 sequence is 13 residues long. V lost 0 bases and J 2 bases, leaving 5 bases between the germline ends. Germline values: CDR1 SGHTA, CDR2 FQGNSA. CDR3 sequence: CASSLAAAYEQYF. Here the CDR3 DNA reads TGTGCCAGCAGCTTAGCGGCAGCCTACGAGCAGTACTTC.

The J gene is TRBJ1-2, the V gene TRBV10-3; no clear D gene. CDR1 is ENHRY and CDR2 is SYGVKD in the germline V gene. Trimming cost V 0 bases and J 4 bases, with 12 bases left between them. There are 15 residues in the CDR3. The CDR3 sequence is CAISESEGGSYGYTF. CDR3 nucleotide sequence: TGTGCCATCAGTGAGTCGGAGGGCGGGAGCTATGGCTACACCTTC.

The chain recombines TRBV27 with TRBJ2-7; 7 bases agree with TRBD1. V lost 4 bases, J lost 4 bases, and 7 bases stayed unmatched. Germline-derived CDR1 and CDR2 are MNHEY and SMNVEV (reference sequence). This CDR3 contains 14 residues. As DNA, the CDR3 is TGTGCCAGCAGTTCCGCCGGGACAGCTTACGAGCAGTACTTC. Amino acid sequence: CASSSAGTAYEQYF.

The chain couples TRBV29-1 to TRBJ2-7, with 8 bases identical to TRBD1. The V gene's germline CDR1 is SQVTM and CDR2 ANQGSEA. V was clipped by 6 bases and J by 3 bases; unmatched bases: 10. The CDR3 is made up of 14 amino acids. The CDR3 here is CSVKRQGRNYEQYF. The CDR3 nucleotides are TGCAGCGTCAAGAGACAGGGGCGTAACTACGAGCAGTACTTC.

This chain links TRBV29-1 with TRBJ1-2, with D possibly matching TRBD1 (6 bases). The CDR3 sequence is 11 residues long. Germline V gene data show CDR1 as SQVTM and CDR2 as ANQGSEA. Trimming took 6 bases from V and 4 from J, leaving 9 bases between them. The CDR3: CSVTGVYGYTF. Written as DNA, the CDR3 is TGCAGCGTGACAGGAGTCTATGGCTACACCTTC.

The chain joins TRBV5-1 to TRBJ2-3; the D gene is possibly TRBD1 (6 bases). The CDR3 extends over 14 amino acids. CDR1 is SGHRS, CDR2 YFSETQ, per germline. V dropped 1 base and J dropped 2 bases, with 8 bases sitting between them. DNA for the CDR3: TGCGCCAGCAGCTTGCACAGGGCCACAGATACGCAGTATTTT. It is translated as CASSLHRATDTQYF.

This chain's CDR3 is CSAGRGTGGTGELFF. CDR3 nucleotide sequence: TGCAGCGCCGGAAGGGGGACAGGGGGCACCGGGGAGCTGTTTTTT. The chain carries TRBV29-1 and TRBJ2-2; TRBD1 aligns across 11 bases. Germline-derived CDR1 and CDR2 are SQVTM and ANQGSEA. This CDR3 spans 15 amino acids. V lost 7 bases to trimming and J lost 4 bases; unmatched junction nucleotides: 8.

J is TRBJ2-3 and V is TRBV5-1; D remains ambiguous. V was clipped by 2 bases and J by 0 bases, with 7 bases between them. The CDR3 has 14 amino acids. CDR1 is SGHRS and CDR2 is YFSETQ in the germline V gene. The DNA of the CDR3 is TGCGCCAGCAGCTTTTCGTCTAGCACAGATACGCAGTATTTT. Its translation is CASSFSSSTDTQYF.

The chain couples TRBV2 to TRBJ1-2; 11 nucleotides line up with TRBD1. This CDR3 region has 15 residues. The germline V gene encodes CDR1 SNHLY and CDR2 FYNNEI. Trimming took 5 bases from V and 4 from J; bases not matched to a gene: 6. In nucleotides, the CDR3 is TGTGCCAGCAGTAAAGGACAGGGGGCGAGCTATGGCTACACCTTC. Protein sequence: CASSKGQGASYGYTF.

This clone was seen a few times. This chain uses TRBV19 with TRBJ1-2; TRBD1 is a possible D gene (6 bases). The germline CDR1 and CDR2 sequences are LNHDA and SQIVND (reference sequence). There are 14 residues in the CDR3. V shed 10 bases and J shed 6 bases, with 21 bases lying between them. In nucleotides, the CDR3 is TGTGCCAACGATCGTACAGGGCTCTGGGATGGCTACACCTTC. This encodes CANDRTGLWDGYTF.

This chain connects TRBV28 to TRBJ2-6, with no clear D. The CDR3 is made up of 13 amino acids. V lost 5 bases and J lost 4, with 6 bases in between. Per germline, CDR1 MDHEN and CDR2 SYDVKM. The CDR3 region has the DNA TGTGCCAGCAGTAGCAGGGGGGCCAACGTCCTGACTTTC. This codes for CASSSRGANVLTF.